Listed below are T cell receptor beta chains from one sample, sequenced in a study of T-cell reconstitution after alpha-beta-depleted transplantation in children. MiXCR, run by TCRdb on the PCR reads, gives a single entry per CDR3 protein. This table holds about 200,000 distinct CDR3 sequences, approximately 15% found once. The sample here was PBMCs from the stem cell graft donor, taken from the stem cell graft. The receptors stem from a human donor who donated a stem cell graft to a child with acute lymphoblastic leukemia. Each CDR3 is given with its conserved first and last residue. The D gene is left open where the match is weak.

v_call: TRBV2; d_call: -; cdr3_aa: CASSPQTGPYEQYF
v_call: TRBV12-3/TRBV12-4; d_call: TRBD1; cdr3_aa: CASSRGQVPYNSPLHF
v_call: TRBV6-1; d_call: TRBD2; cdr3_aa: CASSREKSYNEQFF
v_call: TRBV5-1; d_call: -; cdr3_aa: CASSSGGYYEQYF
v_call: TRBV20-1; d_call: -; cdr3_aa: CSARTGLDTEAFF
v_call: TRBV7-6; d_call: -; cdr3_aa: CASSRTRAGNTEAFF
v_call: TRBV11-2; d_call: TRBD1; cdr3_aa: CASSLNRGPSHEQYF
v_call: TRBV20-1; d_call: -; cdr3_aa: CSARDGDTPYEQYF
v_call: TRBV7-8; d_call: -; cdr3_aa: CASSSSFYGTGSYEQYF
v_call: TRBV12-3/TRBV12-4; d_call: -; cdr3_aa: CASSLVSPQETQYF
v_call: TRBV20-1; d_call: -; cdr3_aa: CSASKAFRSHRSYNEQFF
v_call: TRBV28; d_call: TRBD1; cdr3_aa: CASRGTGATGELFF
v_call: TRBV3-1; d_call: -; cdr3_aa: CASSQDPPYEQYF
v_call: TRBV4-1; d_call: -; cdr3_aa: CASSRTGANTEAFF
v_call: TRBV19; d_call: -; cdr3_aa: CASKRSQNTEAFF
v_call: TRBV5-5; d_call: TRBD1; cdr3_aa: CASSLGRAAGGEETQYF
v_call: TRBV7-9; d_call: -; cdr3_aa: CASSPSRELFF
v_call: TRBV6-1; d_call: TRBD2; cdr3_aa: CASSTTTSGNSHTREQYF
v_call: TRBV20-1; d_call: -; cdr3_aa: CSTYRQAGTEAFF
v_call: TRBV5-1; d_call: -; cdr3_aa: CASSPIQGLQGYTF
v_call: TRBV3-1; d_call: -; cdr3_aa: CASSQGVGPYNEQFF
v_call: TRBV20-1; d_call: TRBD1; cdr3_aa: CSARRDSNEKLFF
v_call: TRBV15; d_call: -; cdr3_aa: CATRGAGGLYNEQFF